These 21 T cell receptor beta chains originate from one sample sequenced in a study of OX40 agonist ivuxolimab in advanced cancers. Profiled with immunoSEQ multiplex PCR; TCRdb holds only in-frame clones, not every one. The sample lists under 85,000 clones, over 90% occurring once. The specimen was CD4+ or CD8+ T cells sorted from blood, collected in a trial of the OX40 agonist ivuxolimab. These receptors all come from an adult with an advanced solid tumor such as melanoma, head and neck, liver or kidney cancer.

The CDR3: CASSITRESTDTQYF. The DNA for the CDR3 is TGTGCCAGCAGTATAACAAGGGAAAGTACAGATACGCAGTATTTT. The chain carries TRBV9 and TRBJ2-3, with D uncertain. CDR1 and CDR2 (germline): SGDLS, YYNGEE. The V end lost 5 bases, the J end lost 3 bases, and 16 bases lay between the germline ends. The CDR3 contains 15 residues.

The chain combines TRBV9 with TRBJ1-2; a weak D match, TRBD1 (6 bases). The CDR3 loop spans 15 amino acids. Germline V gene data show CDR1 as SGDLS and CDR2 as YYNGEE. Trimming shortened V by 4 bases and J by 2 bases, and 15 bases separated the two germline ends. The CDR3 spells CASSPGQIFNYGYTF. DNA for the CDR3: TGTGCCAGCAGCCCAGGACAGATTTTCAACTATGGCTACACCTTC.

The CDR3 spells CASSFNGGGKETQYF. CDR3 coding DNA: TGTGCCAGCAGTTTCAACGGGGGGGGGAAAGAGACCCAGTACTTC. The gene calls are TRBV27 and TRBJ2-5; 8 bases map to TRBD2. The junction had 6 bases not matched to a gene; V was cut back by 3 bases and J by 3 bases. Germline assignment: CDR1 MNHEY and CDR2 SMNVEV (reference sequence). This CDR3 contains 15 residues.

This clone was detected a few times. The chain links TRBV9 to TRBJ2-2; possible D gene TRBD2, 6 bases. V lost 3 bases to trimming and J lost 5 bases, with 11 bases between them. The germline V gene has CDR1 SGDLS and CDR2 YYNGEE. The length of the CDR3 is 14 residues. CDR3 nucleotides: TGTGCCAGCAGCGGGGGTAGCGGTACCGGGGAGCTGTTTTTT. Its protein is CASSGGSGTGELFF.

This rearrangement joins TRBV27 to TRBJ2-1, with TRBD1 identical over 7 bases. This CDR3 is 15 amino acids long. Per germline, CDR1 MNHEY and CDR2 SMNVEV (reference sequence). V shed 8 bases and J 4 bases; nucleotides not matched to a gene: 11. The CDR3 protein is CASSSPGTAYNEQFF. CDR3 DNA sequence: TGTGCCAGCTCCTCACCCGGGACAGCATACAATGAGCAGTTCTTC.

The gene calls are TRBV6-6 and TRBJ2-3; D possibly uses TRBD1 or TRBD2 (7 bases each). V was cut by 6 bases and J by 8 bases, with 12 bases left in between. The CDR3 consists of 12 residues. Germline V gene data show CDR1 as MNHNY and CDR2 as SVGAGI (reference sequence). The CDR3 nucleotides are TGTGCCAGCAGCCCAGGGGGGGGTACGCAGTATTTT. Amino acid sequence: CASSPGGGTQYF.

J is TRBJ1-1 and V is TRBV19, with a tentative D call TRBD1 (5 bases). The germline V and J ends were trimmed by 4 bases and 7 bases, with 16 bases remaining between them. The CDR3 extends over 14 amino acids. Per germline, CDR1 LNHDA and CDR2 SQIVND (reference sequence). CDR3 nucleotide sequence: TGTGCCAGTAGTACAGGTTCGGGTAGGGGTGAAGCTTTCTTT. Protein product: CASSTGSGRGEAFF.

The CDR3 DNA follows: TGTGCCAGCAGCCCATGGTCCGACAGGGGACCAACCGGGGAGCTGTTTTTT. Amino acids: CASSPWSDRGPTGELFF. The J gene is TRBJ2-2, the V gene TRBV5-4; 8 bases are a match to TRBD1. The CDR3 covers 17 residues. The germline V gene encodes CDR1 SGHNT and CDR2 YYREEE (reference sequence). With V trimmed by 4 bases and J by 5 bases, 13 bases remained unmatched.

CDR3 region: CASSFAGGLYEQYF. The CDR3 DNA reads as TGTGCCAGCAGCTTCGCGGGAGGGCTCTACGAGCAGTACTTC. The rearrangement uses TRBV11-2 and TRBJ2-7, with 9 bases matching TRBD2. Germline-derived CDR1 and CDR2 are SGHAT and FQNNGV. The CDR3 has 14 residues. V lost 3 bases and J lost 3; bases outside the gene matches: 3.

Judged by abundance, this clone is medium-sized (0.01 to 0.1%). The chain combines TRBV29-1 with TRBJ1-5; a weak D match, TRBD1 (6 bases). Germline CDR1 SQVTM, CDR2 ANQGSEA. The CDR3 is 12 amino acids. V was trimmed by 5 bases and J by 6 bases, leaving 11 bases between them. Here the CDR3 reads CSVTQGGQPQHF. Here the CDR3 DNA reads TGCAGCGTTACACAGGGTGGTCAGCCCCAGCATTTT.

The chain joins TRBV5-6 to TRBJ2-3, with 7 bases matching TRBD2. Per the germline V gene, CDR1 is SGHDT and CDR2 is YYEEEE. V was pared by 5 bases and J by 3 bases, with 9 bases of the junction left unmatched. CDR3 length: 15 residues. The DNA for the CDR3 is TGTGCCAGCAGTCTGGGGCGGGGGACGACAGATACGCAGTATTTT. Encoded protein: CASSLGRGTTDTQYF.

V gene TRBV5-6 combines with J gene TRBJ2-7; weak D call: TRBD1 (6 bases). Germline CDR1 and CDR2: SGHDT and YYEEEE. This CDR3 contains 14 residues. Trimming shortened V by 2 bases and J by 6 bases, and 15 bases separated the two germline ends. The CDR3 DNA reads as TGTGCCAGCAGCTTCGGGACAAACTTAGCCGAGCAGTACTTC. Protein: CASSFGTNLAEQYF.

The CDR3 reads CASSFGDRGYTF. CDR3 coding DNA: TGCGCCAGCAGCTTCGGGGATCGAGGCTACACCTTC. This sequence joins TRBV5-1 and TRBJ1-2; D remains ambiguous. This CDR3 spans 12 amino acids. CDR1 and CDR2 from the germline V gene are SGHRS and YFSETQ. V lost 2 bases, J lost 8 bases, and 10 bases lay in between.

The J gene is TRBJ2-7, the V gene TRBV7-6, with D perhaps matching TRBD2 (6 bases). Per the germline V gene, CDR1 is SGHVS and CDR2 is FNYEAQ. Trimming took off 2 bases at V and 3 bases at J, with 14 bases between the two ends. The CDR3 length is 15 residues. CDR3 coding DNA: TGTGCCAGCAGCTTAATGGCGGGGACCTTCTACGAGCAGTACTTC. Translating it yields CASSLMAGTFYEQYF.

This clone was counted a few times. J is TRBJ1-1 and V is TRBV5-1, with unresolved D. Germline CDR1 SGHRS, CDR2 YFSETQ. Trimming cost V 0 bases and J 3 bases, with 12 bases left between them. This CDR3 comprises 15 residues. The CDR3: CASSLAGEVDTEAFF. The CDR3 nucleotides read TGCGCCAGCAGCTTGGCCGGGGAGGTGGACACTGAAGCTTTCTTT. Complete variable domain (other parts from reference TRBV5-1 and TRBJ1-1): KAGVTQTPRYLIKTRGQQVTLSCSPISGHRSVSWYQQTPGQGLQFLFEYFSETQRNKGNFPGRFSGRQFSNSRSEMNVSTLELGDSALYLCASSLAGEVDTEAFFGQGTRLTVV.

The CDR3 DNA is TGTGCCAGCAGCGTACATTCCGGGACAGGGGCCTACGAGCAGTACTTC. Amino acids: CASSVHSGTGAYEQYF. This rearrangement joins TRBV7-2 to TRBJ2-7; 10 bases are a match to TRBD1. The CDR3 totals 16 residues. J lost 2 bases, V lost 5 bases, and 9 bases had no gene match. The germline V gene encodes CDR1 SGHTA and CDR2 FQGNSA. The entire variable domain, with the rest obtained from reference TRBV7-2 and TRBJ2-7, is as follows: GAGVSQSPSNKVTEKGKDVELRCDPISGHTALYWYRQSLGQGLEFLIYFQGNSAPDKSGLPSDRFSAERTGGSVSTLTIQRTQQEDSAVYLCASSVHSGTGAYEQYFGPGTRLTVT.

The V call is TRBV4-1, the J call TRBJ1-1; the match to TRBD1 covers 7 bases. Germline V gene lookup returns CDR1 MGHRA and CDR2 YSYEKL. Losses at the gene ends were 1 base for V and 4 bases for J; bases not matched to a gene: 9. The CDR3 has 16 residues. The CDR3 reads CASSQGGGGRGTEAFF. The CDR3 DNA reads TGCGCCAGCAGCCAAGGTGGAGGGGGCAGGGGCACTGAAGCTTTCTTT.

The V call is TRBV27, the J call TRBJ2-3, with no clear D. The germline V gene has CDR1 MNHEY and CDR2 SMNVEV (reference sequence). This CDR3 comprises 17 residues. Trimming took 5 bases from V and 0 from J, leaving 18 bases between them. This CDR3 reads CASSGTSGRPSTDTQYF. The CDR3 DNA is TGTGCCAGCAGTGGTACCTCTGGCAGGCCTAGCACAGATACGCAGTATTTT.

The rearrangement uses TRBV6-5 and TRBJ1-2; 7 bases agree with TRBD1. CDR1 is MNHEY and CDR2 is SVGAGI in the germline V gene. V gave up 0 bases and J gave up 2 bases; unmatched junction bases: 0. The CDR3 sequence is 14 residues long. This chain's CDR3 is CASSYSGQNYGYTF. The CDR3 nucleotides are TGTGCCAGCAGTTACTCGGGACAGAACTATGGCTACACCTTC.

The chain is built from TRBV7-6 and TRBJ2-1; D is ambiguous. The CDR3 has 13 amino acids. Between the trimmed V and J ends, which lost 3 bases and 9 bases, there was a span of 12 bases. Germline-derived CDR1 and CDR2 are SGHVS and FNYEAQ. The CDR3 nucleotides are TGTGCCAGCAGCTTTTTGGTCTCCCCTGAGCAGTTCTTC. Translating gives CASSFLVSPEQFF.

The J gene is TRBJ2-5, the V gene TRBV9, with D unresolved. V gave up 1 base and J gave up 5 bases, with 15 bases separating them. CDR1 and CDR2 from the germline V gene are SGDLS and YYNGEE. The CDR3 totals 15 residues. CDR3 bases: TGTGCCAGCAGCGTATCTATGGGGTTGGGTGAGACCCAGTACTTC. Its protein is CASSVSMGLGETQYF.